This paragraph covers one TCR beta chain sequence. The target of this receptor is not known. Per-nucleotide qualities are absent, and no much larger clonotype sits a single base away. This specimen comes from a study of shared T cell receptors in the human thymus (dated by TCRdb to the early 2020s). Study-level background: The study examined how self-reactive, shared T-cell receptor alpha chains are generated in the human thymus.

V is reduced by 0 bases and J by 0 bases, leaving a spacing of 18 bases between them. Spanning cysteine to phenylalanine, the CDR3 consists of 18 amino acids. Of the read, only the CDR3 DNA is kept; its 54 bases are in frame from base 1. In the germline V gene, CDR1 corresponds to SGHDT and CDR2 to YYEEEE. Receptor libraries were prepared by the immunoSEQ multiplex PCR assay. This immuneACCESS table, as held by TCRdb, lists in-frame sequences with V and J called but not all clones. Of the missing ones, under half trace to an unresolved V gene in checked studies; the others have no known cause. For this sample the table gives roughly 410,000 clones, of which 85% to 95% were detected only once. The biggest ten clones account for approximately 0.02% of the sample.

This sequence uses TRBV5-6 and TRBJ1-2; the D gene is unclear. The TCR sequence derives from a human donor. Input material: thymocytes. The CDR3 loop reads CASSLAWSNPLANYGYTF. The nucleotides are TGTGCCAGCAGCTTGGCCTGGTCCAACCCCCTAGCTAACTATGGCTACACCTTC. The CDR3, completed at both ends by the reference TRBV5-6 and TRBJ1-2 genes, gives the full variable domain DAGVTQSPTHLIKTRGQQVTLRCSPKSGHDTVSWYQQALGQGPQFIFQYYEEEERQRGNFPDRFSGHQFPNYSSELNVNALLLGDSALYLCASSLAWSNPLANYGYTFGSGTRLTVV.